This T cell receptor (beta chain) was found in a study of blood T cell repertoires in COVID-19. Study-wide background: From T cells, B-cell-depleted T cells, or PBMCs came the material, which was cDNA or gDNA.

CDR3 length equals 14 residues. The germline V gene has CDR1 LNHDA and CDR2 SQIVND (reference sequence). Trimming left V 5 bases short and J 1 base short, with 11 bases between. This clone was detected a few times. Original data processing: It was from reference gene primer amplification that nucleated cell counts were estimated. Only in-frame clones appear in the TCRdb table, and some are missing; sequencing was by immunoSEQ multiplex PCR. D and trimming come from the DNA, and the V and J calls and clone size come from that table. The data hold about 64,000 clones, with under 80% observed a single time.

The chain has TRBV19 and TRBJ1-1; D is undetermined. This receptor was identified in a human donor in a cohort sampled during active COVID-19. The specimen was peripheral blood. CDR3 sequence reads: CASSVGRGNTEAFF. The CDR3 DNA follows: TGTGCCAGTAGTGTAGGACGGGGGAACACTGAAGCTTTCTTT. The variable domain in full, with the rest retrieved from reference TRBV19 and TRBJ1-1, is DGGITQSPKYLFRKEGQNVTLSCEQNLNHDAMYWYRQDPGQGLRLIYYSQIVNDFQKGDIAEGYSVSREKKESFPLTVTSAQKNPTAFYLCASSVGRGNTEAFFGQGTRLTVV.